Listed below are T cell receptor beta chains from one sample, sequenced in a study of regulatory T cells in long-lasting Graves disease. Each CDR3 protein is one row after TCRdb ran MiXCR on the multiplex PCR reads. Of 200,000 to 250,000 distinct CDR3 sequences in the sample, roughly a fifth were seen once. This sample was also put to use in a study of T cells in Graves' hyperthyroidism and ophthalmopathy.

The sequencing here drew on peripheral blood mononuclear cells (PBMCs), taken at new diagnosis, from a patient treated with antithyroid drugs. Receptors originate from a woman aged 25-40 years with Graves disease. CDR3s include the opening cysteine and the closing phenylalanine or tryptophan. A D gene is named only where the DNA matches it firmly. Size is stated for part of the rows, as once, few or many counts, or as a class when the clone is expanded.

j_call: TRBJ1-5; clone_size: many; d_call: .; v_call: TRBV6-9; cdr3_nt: TGTGCCAGCAGTTATTGGGGTGCGGATCAGCCCCAGCATTTT; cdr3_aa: CASSYWGADQPQHF
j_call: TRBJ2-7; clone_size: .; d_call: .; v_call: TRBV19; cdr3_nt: TGTGCCAGTAGTATGAGGCGACAGGGACTAGGAGAGCAGTACTTC; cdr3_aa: CASSMRRQGLGEQYF
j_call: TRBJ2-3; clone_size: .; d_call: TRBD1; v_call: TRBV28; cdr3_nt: TGTGCCAGCAGTGGACAGGCGCCTTTAGATACGCAGTATTTT; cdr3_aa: CASSGQAPLDTQYF
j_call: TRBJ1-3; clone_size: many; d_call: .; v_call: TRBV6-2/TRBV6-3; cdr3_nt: TGTGCCAGCTCTGCGGCGGAGGTAGACACCATATATTTT; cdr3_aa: CASSAAEVDTIYF
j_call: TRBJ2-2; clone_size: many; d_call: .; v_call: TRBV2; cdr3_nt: TGTGCCAGCAGGCTCGGGACGGGGAACACCGGGGAGCTGTTTTTT; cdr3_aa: CASRLGTGNTGELFF
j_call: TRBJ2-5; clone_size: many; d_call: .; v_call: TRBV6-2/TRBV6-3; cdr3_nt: TGTGCCAGCAGTTACTCGAGGGTCGACAGGATGGAGACCCAGTACTTC; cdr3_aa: CASSYSRVDRMETQYF
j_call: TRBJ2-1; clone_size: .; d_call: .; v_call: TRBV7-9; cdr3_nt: TGTGCCAGCAGCTTACGGGGCTATTCCTACAATGAGCAGTTCTTC; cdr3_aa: CASSLRGYSYNEQFF
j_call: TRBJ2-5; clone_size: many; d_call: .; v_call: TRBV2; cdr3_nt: TGTGCCAGCAGTGGAGGGACATTCCAAGAGACCCAGTACTTC; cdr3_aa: CASSGGTFQETQYF
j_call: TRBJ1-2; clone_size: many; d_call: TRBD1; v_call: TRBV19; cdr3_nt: TGTGCCAGTAGTTTGGGACAGTTTGGCTACACCTTC; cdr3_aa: CASSLGQFGYTF
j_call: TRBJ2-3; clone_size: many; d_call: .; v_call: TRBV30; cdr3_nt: TGTGCCTGGAGCGGGCCCCCATCGGCCGTAACGCAGTATTTT; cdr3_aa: CAWSGPPSAVTQYF
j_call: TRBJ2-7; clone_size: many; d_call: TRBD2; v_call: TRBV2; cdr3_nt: TGTGCCAGCAGGGGGGGGTCCTACGAGCAGTACTTC; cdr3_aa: CASRGGSYEQYF
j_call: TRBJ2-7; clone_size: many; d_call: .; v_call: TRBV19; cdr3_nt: TGTGCCAGTAGTATGAATCAGCGAGCCTACGAGCAGTACTTC; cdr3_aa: CASSMNQRAYEQYF
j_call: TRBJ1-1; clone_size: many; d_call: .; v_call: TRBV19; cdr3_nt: TGTGCCAGTAGTATAGTGAGCGGCCCAGGGGAAGCTTTCTTT; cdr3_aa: CASSIVSGPGEAFF
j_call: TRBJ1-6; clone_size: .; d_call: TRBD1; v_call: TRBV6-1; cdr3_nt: TGTGTCAGCAGCACCGGGACAGGGAATTCACCCCTCCACTTT; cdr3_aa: CVSSTGTGNSPLHF
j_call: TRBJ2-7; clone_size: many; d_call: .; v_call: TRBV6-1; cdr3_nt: TGTGCCAGCAACCCCCGGGACCGTTCCTACGAGCAGTACTTC; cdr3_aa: CASNPRDRSYEQYF
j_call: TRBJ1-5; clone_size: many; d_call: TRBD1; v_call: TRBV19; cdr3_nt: TGTGCCAGTAGTATCGGGACAGGGGCTATACTTTCCAATCAGCCCCAGCATTTT; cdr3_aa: CASSIGTGAILSNQPQHF
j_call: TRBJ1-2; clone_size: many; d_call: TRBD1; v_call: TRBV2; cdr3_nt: TGTGCCAGCCGGCAGGGGGTTGATGGCTACACCTTC; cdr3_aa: CASRQGVDGYTF